A selection of T cell receptor beta chains follows, all from one sample in a study of shared clonotypes between healthy human individuals. Generated by immunoSEQ multiplex PCR, the TCRdb table keeps only in-frame clones and is missing some. The sample includes roughly 2 million clones, around 95% of them seen just once. The specimen sequenced was naive CD4+ T cells sorted from blood. Every receptor here comes from a man between 18 and 29 years old in good health. Each CDR3 is given with its conserved first and last residue. A D gene is named only where the DNA matches it firmly. Only part of the rows carry a size: once, few, many, or a class if the clone is expanded.

TRBJ1-2	NA	14	TRBV10-3	NA	TGTGCCATCAGTGCTACAGGGTCCAGGTATGGCTACACCTTC	CAISATGSRYGYTF
TRBJ1-2	TRBD1	17	TRBV6-1	NA	TGTGCCAGCAGTGGGGACAGGAAAGGATCCGGCGGCTATGGCTACACCTTC	CASSGDRKGSGGYGYTF
TRBJ2-4	NA	14	TRBV29-1	NA	TGCAGCGTTGAAGCCTCCGGACACGGAAACATTCAGTACTTC	CSVEASGHGNIQYF
TRBJ2-7	NA	14	TRBV18	NA	TGTGCCAGCTCCCCGACTACATCCCCCTACGAGCAGTACTTC	CASSPTTSPYEQYF
TRBJ2-5	NA	14	TRBV19	NA	TGTGCCAGTAGTATAACGGGGGTCCGGGAGACCCAGTACTTC	CASSITGVRETQYF
TRBJ2-1	NA	14	TRBV7-2	NA	TGTGCCAGCAGCCGTCCGGCGGGGTTTAATGAGCAGTTCTTC	CASSRPAGFNEQFF
TRBJ1-4	NA	14	TRBV7-2	NA	TGTGCCAGCAGCTTAGACACAACTAATGAAAAACTGTTTTTT	CASSLDTTNEKLFF
TRBJ1-4	NA	18	TRBV5-1	NA	TGCGCCAGCAGCTTGGATACCAGGGGCTTAGGAACTAATGAAAAACTGTTTTTT	CASSLDTRGLGTNEKLFF
TRBJ1-2	NA	13	TRBV5-6	NA	TGTGCCAGCAGCTCCGTAGCTAACTATGGCTACACCTTC	CASSSVANYGYTF
TRBJ2-3	NA	15	TRBV9	NA	TGTGCCAGCAGCCTCGGGGCGGGGCCCACAGATACGCAGTATTTT	CASSLGAGPTDTQYF
TRBJ1-1	NA	13	TRBV19	NA	TGTGCCAGTAAGGGGATCCAGAACACTGAAGCTTTCTTT	CASKGIQNTEAFF
TRBJ2-3	NA	18	TRBV30	NA	TGTGCCTGGAGTGTAGGCAGAACTAAAATCAAGGGCACAGATACGCAGTATTTT	CAWSVGRTKIKGTDTQYF
TRBJ2-5	NA	13	TRBV2	NA	TGTGCCAGCAGTGTCCAGGGACGAGAGACCCAGTACTTC	CASSVQGRETQYF
TRBJ1-3	NA	16	TRBV19	NA	TGTGCCAGTAGTATCGCCTCCCAAGGTTCTGGAAACACCATATATTTT	CASSIASQGSGNTIYF
TRBJ2-2	NA	13	TRBV6-6	NA	TGTGCCAGCAGTTACGGGGGTGCCGGGGAGCTGTTTTTT	CASSYGGAGELFF
TRBJ1-1	NA	15	TRBV9	NA	TGTGCCAGCAGCCCTTCGGGCCTAGGGAACACTGAAGCTTTCTTT	CASSPSGLGNTEAFF
TRBJ1-6	TRBD1	14	TRBV30	once	TGTGCCTGGAGTGTGGGAGGGGGCCGGACACCCCTCCACTTT	CAWSVGGGRTPLHF
TRBJ2-3	NA	14	TRBV7-8	NA	TGTGCCAGCAGCTTAGCGACCCGCACAGATACGCAGTATTTT	CASSLATRTDTQYF
TRBJ2-2	NA	15	TRBV6-1	NA	TGTGCCAGCAGGACGGGGCAGGGCTGGACCGGGGAGCTGTTTTTT	CASRTGQGWTGELFF
TRBJ1-2	NA	15	TRBV5-6	NA	TGTGCCAGCAGCCCTCGAGGGGCCGCGGGCTATGGCTACACCTTC	CASSPRGAAGYGYTF
TRBJ2-1	TRBD2	14	TRBV10-1	NA	TGCGCCAGCAACGGCGGGGGGTCCAACAATGAGCAGTTCTTC	CASNGGGSNNEQFF
TRBJ2-7	NA	13	TRBV5-1	NA	TGCGCCAGCAGTTCGGAGCGTGGCTACGAGCAGTACTTC	CASSSERGYEQYF
TRBJ2-2	TRBD1	15	TRBV5-1	NA	TGCGCCAGCACCCTAGACAGGGCGAACACCGGGGAGCTGTTTTTT	CASTLDRANTGELFF
TRBJ2-5	NA	15	TRBV30	NA	TGTGCCTGGAGTGGGCAGACAGGTCCTCAAGAGACCCAGTACTTC	CAWSGQTGPQETQYF
TRBJ1-4	TRBD1	14	TRBV6-1	once	TGTGCCAGCAGGCGGGACAGGACGAATGAAAAACTGTTTTTT	CASRRDRTNEKLFF
TRBJ1-2	NA	13	TRBV27	NA	TGTGCCAGCAGTTTAACTCAGGGGACTGGCTACACCTTC	CASSLTQGTGYTF
TRBJ1-1	NA	14	TRBV7-2	NA	TGTGCCAGCAGCTATCGGACTCTGGGCACTGAAGCTTTCTTT	CASSYRTLGTEAFF
TRBJ2-7	NA	14	TRBV12-5	NA	TGTGCTAGTGGTTTAGGGGGGGACCCCTACGAGCAGTACTTC	CASGLGGDPYEQYF
TRBJ2-7	NA	11	TRBV6-5	NA	TGTGCCAGCAGATATTCGGACGAGCAGTACTTC	CASRYSDEQYF
TRBJ1-2	NA	12	TRBV11-2	NA	TGTGCCAGCAGCTCGGGACCGTATGGCTACACCTTC	CASSSGPYGYTF
TRBJ2-1	TRBD2	19	TRBV28	NA	TGTGCCAGCAGTCGTTGGGGACTAGCGGGGGGGCTGTTGAAGAATGAGCAGTTCTTC	CASSRWGLAGGLLKNEQFF
TRBJ1-1	NA	17	TRBV14	NA	TGTGCCAGCAGCCACCGGACTCTTTCGGATCGGAACACTGAAGCTTTCTTT	CASSHRTLSDRNTEAFF
TRBJ2-7	NA	14	TRBV6-6	NA	TGTGCCAGCCGGGACTCCGAATTTTCCTACGAGCAGTACTTC	CASRDSEFSYEQYF
TRBJ2-1	TRBD1	15	TRBV7-2	NA	TGTGCCAGCAGCACCGGGACAGCTTCTTACAATGAGCAGTTCTTC	CASSTGTASYNEQFF
TRBJ2-1	TRBD2	14	TRBV9	once	TGTGCCAGCAGCCCAACTAGCGGGGGCGATGAGCAGTTCTTC	CASSPTSGGDEQFF
TRBJ1-5	NA	13	TRBV6-1	few	TGTGCCAGCAGTGAGGTGTCTGGTCAGCCCCAGCATTTT	CASSEVSGQPQHF
TRBJ2-1	NA	14	TRBV11-3	NA	TGTGCCAGCAGCGTAGAGAGCTCCTACAATGAGCAGTTCTTC	CASSVESSYNEQFF
TRBJ1-2	NA	13	TRBV28	NA	TGTGCCAGCACCCGAACAGGGAGGGATGGCTACACCTTC	CASTRTGRDGYTF
TRBJ2-1	TRBD2	14	TRBV28	NA	TGTGCCAGCAGTTCCGGGACTACCGACAATGAGCAGTTCTTC	CASSSGTTDNEQFF
TRBJ2-7	TRBD1	16	TRBV6-5	NA	TGTGCCAGCAGTTACCGGAGGACAGGGGGTGCCTACGAGCAGTACTTC	CASSYRRTGGAYEQYF
TRBJ2-1	TRBD2	13	TRBV6-6	NA	TGTGCCAGCGCGGGGGATGGGAGGAATGAGCAGTTCTTC	CASAGDGRNEQFF